This TCR beta chain was documented in a study of blood T cell repertoires in COVID-19. Across the whole study: Acute and convalescent COVID-19 samples came from the United States, Italy and Spain.

V lost 0 bases, J lost 7 bases, and 22 bases lay in between. The V gene's germline CDR1 is LGHDT and CDR2 YNNKEL (reference sequence). The CDR3 length is 17 residues. The Seattle site enrolled patients during active infection and followed them longitudinally. Original methodology: Cell counts per sample came from amplifying reference gene primers. Clones were read by immunoSEQ multiplex PCR, and TCRdb kept only the in-frame ones, dropping some. V and J calls and clone size are those listed in that table; D and trimming were worked out from the DNA. The sample lists about 120,000 clones, 75% to 90% seen once, with more than 5% in the top ten.

The sample taken for sequencing was peripheral blood. The chain recombines TRBV3-1 (or the pseudogene TRBV3-2) with TRBJ2-7; a possible D gene is TRBD2 (6 bases). The clonotype comes from a woman aged 60 to 75 with COVID-19, enrolled during active disease. The CDR3 loop is CASSQDLWGDALREQYF. DNA of the CDR3: TGTGCCAGCAGCCAAGATCTTTGGGGGGATGCCCTACGAGAGCAGTACTTC.